The clone carrying this T cell receptor (beta chain) was recorded a few times. Antigen: not known. Assay: immunoSEQ multiplex PCR; the TCRdb copy retains only in-frame clones and omits some. Here the sample spans 74,000 or so clones, 90% being singletons. The data stem from a study of OX40 agonist ivuxolimab in advanced cancers. Study-wide background: From 23 to 79 years was the age range, with a mean of about 56 years, and roughly 83% were male. Study outcomes and limitations: The expanded peripheral T cells' antigen specificity was not determined.

CDR1 and CDR2 from the germline V gene are MGHRA and YSYEKL. The CDR3 covers 15 residues. V lost 2 bases and J lost 0, with 9 bases in between. The receptor comes from an adult with an advanced solid tumor such as melanoma, head and neck, liver or kidney cancer. V is TRBV4-1 and J is TRBJ2-3; no definite D call. The sequences come from CD4+ or CD8+ T cells sorted from blood, collected in a trial of the OX40 agonist ivuxolimab. The CDR3 nucleotides read TGCGCCAGCAGCCAACTTTGGGTTAGCACAGATACGCAGTATTTT. Translation gives CASSQLWVSTDTQYF.